Sequencing of this TCR beta chain was carried out in a study of patients and donors after allogeneic stem cell transplantation. This clonotype occurred a few times. TCRdb reprocessed the RT-PCR reads with MiXCR, giving one entry per CDR3 protein. The sample holds about 960,000 distinct CDR3 sequences, more than 15% seen once. The specimen sequenced was blood, either unsorted or a sorted T cell fraction (not recorded which). The TCR comes from a human donor who was either an allogeneic HSCT recipient or a stem cell or donor lymphocyte infusion donor (not recorded which). It is not recorded whose cells these are; they may come from a transplant donor.

The CDR3 bases are TGTGCCAGCTCACCGGGAAGACAGCCCCAGCATTTT. Translation: CASSPGRQPQHF. V is TRBV18 and J is TRBJ1-5; no reliable D call. There are 12 residues in the CDR3. The germline CDR1 and CDR2 sequences are KGHSH and LQKENI. With 3 bases removed from V and 7 bases from J, the gap between germline ends came to 7 bases.